This T cell receptor (beta chain) was observed in a study of vaccination and CD4 T cells after COVID-19. Broader study findings: The study found median SARS-CoV-2-reactive clonotypes rising from approximately 21 to 38, not significantly. Convalescent patients' median share of reactive clones seen only post-vaccination was 85% to 90%.

Trimming at V came to 1 base and at J to 5 bases, leaving 15 bases not matched to a gene. The CDR3 length is 18 residues. Germline CDR1 is SEHNR and CDR2 is FQNEAQ (reference sequence). This clonotype was observed a handful of times. Its antigen is as yet unknown. Described treatment: roughly 10-day PBMC culture with coronavirus spike peptide pools or control peptides (ViraFEST assay). The Oncomine TCR Beta short-read assay was applied to DNA of cultured CD4+ T cells. Using its own MiXCR run on the PCR reads, TCRdb lists one record per CDR3 protein. The top ten clones hold 6% to 7.5% of a sample with approximately 16,000 distinct CDR3 sequences, roughly 60% of them seen once.

The clonotype comes from a human donor who had recovered from COVID-19. The gene calls are TRBV7-9 and TRBJ2-5; the match to TRBD2 covers 8 bases. The source material was CD4+ T cells from blood, cultured in vitro. The CDR3: CASSLGRASGPSWETQYF. The CDR3 bases are TGTGCCAGCAGCTTAGGTCGAGCTAGCGGGCCGTCCTGGGAGACCCAGTACTTC.